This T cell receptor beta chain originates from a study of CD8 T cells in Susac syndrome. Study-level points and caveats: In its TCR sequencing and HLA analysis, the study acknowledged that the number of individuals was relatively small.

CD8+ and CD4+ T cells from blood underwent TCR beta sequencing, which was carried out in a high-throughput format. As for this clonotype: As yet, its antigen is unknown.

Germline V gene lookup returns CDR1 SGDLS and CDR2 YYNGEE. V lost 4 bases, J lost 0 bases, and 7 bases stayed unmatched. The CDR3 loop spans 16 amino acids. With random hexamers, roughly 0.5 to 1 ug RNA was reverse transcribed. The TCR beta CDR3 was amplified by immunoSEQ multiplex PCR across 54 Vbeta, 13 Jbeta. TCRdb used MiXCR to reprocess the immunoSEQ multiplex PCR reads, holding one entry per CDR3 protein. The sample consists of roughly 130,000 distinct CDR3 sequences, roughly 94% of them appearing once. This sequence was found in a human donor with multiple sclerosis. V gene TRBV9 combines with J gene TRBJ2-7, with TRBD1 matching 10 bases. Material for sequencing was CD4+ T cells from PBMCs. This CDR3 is CASSPRGDRGSYEQYF. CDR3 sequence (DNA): TGTGCCAGCAGCCCTAGGGGGGACAGGGGCTCCTACGAGCAGTACTTC.